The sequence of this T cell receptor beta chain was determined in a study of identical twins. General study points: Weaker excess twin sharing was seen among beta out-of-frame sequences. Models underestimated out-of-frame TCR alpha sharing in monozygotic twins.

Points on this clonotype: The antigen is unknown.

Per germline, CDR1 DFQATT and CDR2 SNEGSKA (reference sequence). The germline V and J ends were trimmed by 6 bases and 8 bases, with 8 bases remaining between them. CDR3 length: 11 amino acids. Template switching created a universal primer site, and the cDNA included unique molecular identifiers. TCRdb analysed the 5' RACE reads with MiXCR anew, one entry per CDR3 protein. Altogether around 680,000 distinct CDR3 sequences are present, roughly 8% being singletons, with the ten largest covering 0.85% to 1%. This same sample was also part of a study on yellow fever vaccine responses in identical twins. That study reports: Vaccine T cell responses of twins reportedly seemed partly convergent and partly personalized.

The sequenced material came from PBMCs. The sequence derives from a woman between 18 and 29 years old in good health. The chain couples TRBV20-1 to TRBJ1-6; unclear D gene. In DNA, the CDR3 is TGCAGTGCAGTTCTAGATTCACCCCTCCACTTT. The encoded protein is CSAVLDSPLHF.